This is a list of T cell receptor beta chains from one sample in a study of blood T cell repertoires in COVID-19. The assay was immunoSEQ multiplex PCR, and TCRdb's table has in-frame clones only and misses some. Of approximately 300,000 clones in the sample, around 86% were seen once. The sample comprised PBMCs or T cells enriched from blood (not recorded which). The receptors derive from a woman under 30 who had recovered from COVID-19. Each CDR3 is given with its conserved first and last residue. D genes are given only for firm matches. Clone size is given for some rows only: seen once, a few or many times, or a class if the clone is expanded.

clone size: NA
D gene: NA
V gene: TRBV28
J gene: TRBJ2-6
CDR3 protein: CASSFPTGSGANVLTF
CDR3 DNA: TGTGCCAGCAGTTTCCCGACAGGATCTGGGGCCAACGTCCTGACTTTC

clone size: NA
D gene: TRBD2
V gene: TRBV27
J gene: TRBJ2-1
CDR3 protein: CASSQWTSGGASNEQFF
CDR3 DNA: TGTGCCAGCAGTCAATGGACTAGCGGGGGGGCATCCAATGAGCAGTTCTTC

clone size: NA
D gene: NA
V gene: TRBV18
J gene: TRBJ1-2
CDR3 protein: CASSLGPSLDGYTF
CDR3 DNA: TGTGCCAGCTCACTCGGACCTAGCTTGGATGGCTACACCTTC

clone size: once
D gene: NA
V gene: TRBV9
J gene: TRBJ2-1
CDR3 protein: CASSAGGSANNEQFF
CDR3 DNA: TGTGCCAGCAGCGCAGGGGGGTCCGCCAACAATGAGCAGTTCTTC

clone size: NA
D gene: NA
V gene: TRBV2
J gene: TRBJ2-7
CDR3 protein: CASSVQGNEQYF
CDR3 DNA: TGTGCCAGCAGTGTACAGGGAAACGAGCAGTACTTC

clone size: NA
D gene: NA
V gene: TRBV2
J gene: TRBJ2-2
CDR3 protein: CASSETRVSPGELFF
CDR3 DNA: TGTGCCAGCAGTGAGACTAGAGTTAGTCCCGGGGAGCTGTTTTTT

clone size: NA
D gene: NA
V gene: TRBV14
J gene: TRBJ1-6
CDR3 protein: CASSGQLNSPLHF
CDR3 DNA: TGTGCCAGCAGCGGACAGTTAAATTCACCCCTCCACTTT

clone size: NA
D gene: TRBD2
V gene: TRBV7-7
J gene: TRBJ2-1
CDR3 protein: CASSQLAGTYNEQFF
CDR3 DNA: TGTGCTAGCAGTCAACTAGCGGGGACCTACAATGAGCAGTTCTTC

clone size: NA
D gene: NA
V gene: TRBV28
J gene: TRBJ1-1
CDR3 protein: CASSTRGRSEAFF
CDR3 DNA: TGTGCCAGCAGTACAAGAGGTAGATCTGAAGCTTTCTTT

clone size: NA
D gene: NA
V gene: TRBV18
J gene: TRBJ1-3
CDR3 protein: CASSPERSSGNTIYF
CDR3 DNA: TGTGCCAGCTCACCTGAGAGAAGCTCTGGAAACACCATATATTTT

clone size: NA
D gene: TRBD1
V gene: TRBV24-1
J gene: TRBJ2-7
CDR3 protein: CATSDLQLDRGSYEQYF
CDR3 DNA: TGTGCCACCAGTGATTTGCAATTGGACAGGGGCTCCTACGAGCAGTACTTC

clone size: NA
D gene: TRBD1
V gene: TRBV5-1
J gene: TRBJ2-5
CDR3 protein: CASSLATGGSYQETQYF
CDR3 DNA: TGCGCCAGCAGCTTGGCCACAGGGGGTTCGTACCAAGAGACCCAGTACTTC

clone size: NA
D gene: NA
V gene: TRBV12-3/TRBV12-4
J gene: TRBJ1-3
CDR3 protein: CASSFQGKNTIYF
CDR3 DNA: TGTGCCAGCAGTTTTCAGGGGAAAAACACCATATATTTT

clone size: once
D gene: TRBD1
V gene: TRBV30
J gene: TRBJ1-5
CDR3 protein: CAWSPTGGQPQHF
CDR3 DNA: TGTGCCTGGAGTCCAACAGGGGGTCAGCCCCAGCATTTT

clone size: NA
D gene: TRBD2
V gene: TRBV10-2
J gene: TRBJ2-3
CDR3 protein: CASHSGRTGDTQYF
CDR3 DNA: TGCGCCAGCCATAGCGGGAGGACTGGAGATACGCAGTATTTT

clone size: once
D gene: NA
V gene: TRBV7-8
J gene: TRBJ1-3
CDR3 protein: CASSFTGFSGNTIYF
CDR3 DNA: TGTGCCAGCAGCTTCACAGGCTTCTCTGGAAACACCATATATTTT

clone size: NA
D gene: NA
V gene: TRBV28
J gene: TRBJ1-2
CDR3 protein: CASSLIQNYGYTF
CDR3 DNA: TGTGCCAGCAGTTTAATACAGAACTATGGCTACACCTTC

clone size: NA
D gene: NA
V gene: TRBV28
J gene: TRBJ1-3
CDR3 protein: CATVFGNTIYF
CDR3 DNA: TGTGCCACCGTTTTTGGAAACACCATATATTTT

clone size: NA
D gene: NA
V gene: TRBV3-1/TRBV3-2
J gene: TRBJ2-1
CDR3 protein: CASSQDRTSNEQFF
CDR3 DNA: TGTGCCAGCAGCCAAGACAGAACTAGCAATGAGCAGTTCTTC

clone size: NA
D gene: TRBD1
V gene: TRBV2
J gene: TRBJ1-5
CDR3 protein: CASRDQGARNQPQHF
CDR3 DNA: TGTGCCAGCAGGGATCAGGGGGCACGCAATCAGCCCCAGCATTTT

clone size: NA
D gene: NA
V gene: TRBV30
J gene: TRBJ1-1
CDR3 protein: CALDRNTEAFF
CDR3 DNA: TGTGCCTTGGACAGGAACACTGAAGCTTTCTTT

clone size: few
D gene: NA
V gene: TRBV28
J gene: TRBJ1-2
CDR3 protein: CASSLPTDTGYTF
CDR3 DNA: TGTGCCAGCAGTTTACCGACAGATACGGGCTACACCTTC

clone size: NA
D gene: TRBD1
V gene: TRBV18
J gene: TRBJ1-1
CDR3 protein: CASSRQGNTEAFF
CDR3 DNA: TGTGCCAGCTCAAGACAGGGGAACACTGAAGCTTTCTTT

clone size: NA
D gene: NA
V gene: TRBV5-8
J gene: TRBJ2-1
CDR3 protein: CASSLQVDEQFF
CDR3 DNA: TGTGCCAGCAGCTTGCAGGTGGATGAGCAGTTCTTC

clone size: NA
D gene: NA
V gene: TRBV15
J gene: TRBJ1-1
CDR3 protein: CATSREKLVNTEAFF
CDR3 DNA: TGTGCCACCAGCAGAGAGAAGCTAGTGAACACTGAAGCTTTCTTT

clone size: NA
D gene: TRBD2
V gene: TRBV3-1/TRBV3-2
J gene: TRBJ2-5
CDR3 protein: CASSQGLAGGAQYF
CDR3 DNA: TGTGCCAGCAGCCAAGGACTAGCGGGAGGGGCCCAGTACTTC

clone size: NA
D gene: NA
V gene: TRBV19
J gene: TRBJ2-7
CDR3 protein: CASSIDRALSYEQYF
CDR3 DNA: TGTGCCAGTAGTATAGATCGAGCTCTATCCTACGAGCAGTACTTC

clone size: NA
D gene: TRBD1
V gene: TRBV6-1
J gene: TRBJ1-5
CDR3 protein: CASSEGPRGPKPQHF
CDR3 DNA: TGTGCCAGCAGTGAAGGCCCCAGGGGGCCTAAGCCCCAGCATTTT

clone size: NA
D gene: TRBD1
V gene: TRBV7-9
J gene: TRBJ2-7
CDR3 protein: CASSPGTVFYEQYF
CDR3 DNA: TGTGCCAGCAGCCCCGGGACAGTCTTCTACGAGCAGTACTTC

clone size: NA
D gene: NA
V gene: TRBV30
J gene: TRBJ2-6
CDR3 protein: CAWSVIGGDVLTF
CDR3 DNA: TGTGCCTGGAGTGTTATAGGGGGAGACGTCCTGACTTTC

clone size: NA
D gene: TRBD2
V gene: TRBV6-4
J gene: TRBJ2-1
CDR3 protein: CASSALPLAGTGNEQFF
CDR3 DNA: TGTGCCAGCAGTGCCCTTCCCCTAGCGGGAACGGGCAATGAGCAGTTCTTC

clone size: few
D gene: TRBD2
V gene: TRBV3-1/TRBV3-2
J gene: TRBJ2-1
CDR3 protein: CASSHREGFSYNEQFF
CDR3 DNA: TGTGCCAGCAGCCACCGGGAGGGGTTCTCCTACAATGAGCAGTTCTTC

clone size: NA
D gene: NA
V gene: TRBV19
J gene: TRBJ2-7
CDR3 protein: CASSLVLSAYEQYF
CDR3 DNA: TGTGCCAGTAGTTTGGTCCTATCGGCCTACGAGCAGTACTTC

clone size: NA
D gene: NA
V gene: TRBV5-1
J gene: TRBJ2-7
CDR3 protein: CASSTWQGYSYEQYF
CDR3 DNA: TGCGCCAGCAGCACTTGGCAGGGGTACTCCTACGAGCAGTACTTC

clone size: once
D gene: TRBD1
V gene: TRBV28
J gene: TRBJ2-2
CDR3 protein: CASSSFGTGDTGELFF
CDR3 DNA: TGTGCCAGCAGTTCCTTCGGGACAGGGGACACCGGGGAGCTGTTTTTT

clone size: NA
D gene: NA
V gene: TRBV20-1
J gene: TRBJ2-5
CDR3 protein: CSAGRQTQYF
CDR3 DNA: TGCAGTGCGGGGAGACAGACCCAGTACTTC

clone size: NA
D gene: TRBD1
V gene: TRBV2
J gene: TRBJ1-5
CDR3 protein: CASSSWDSNQPQHF
CDR3 DNA: TGTGCCAGCAGTAGTTGGGACAGTAATCAGCCCCAGCATTTT

clone size: once
D gene: TRBD1
V gene: TRBV10-3
J gene: TRBJ1-3
CDR3 protein: CAISWDREKGNTIYF
CDR3 DNA: TGTGCCATCAGTTGGGACAGGGAGAAAGGAAACACCATATATTTT

clone size: NA
D gene: NA
V gene: TRBV9
J gene: TRBJ1-3
CDR3 protein: CASSVGAGVDGNTIYF
CDR3 DNA: TGTGCCAGCAGCGTAGGCGCGGGGGTAGACGGAAACACCATATATTTT

clone size: NA
D gene: NA
V gene: TRBV18
J gene: TRBJ1-6
CDR3 protein: CASSRTGNEGAPLHF
CDR3 DNA: TGTGCCAGCTCAAGAACCGGGAACGAGGGGGCACCCCTCCACTTT

clone size: once
D gene: TRBD1
V gene: TRBV6-1
J gene: TRBJ2-7
CDR3 protein: CASSDTGQGLSYEQYF
CDR3 DNA: TGTGCCAGCAGTGATACCGGACAGGGTCTCTCCTACGAGCAGTACTTC

clone size: NA
D gene: TRBD1
V gene: TRBV9
J gene: TRBJ1-1
CDR3 protein: CASSARDRGDTEAFF
CDR3 DNA: TGTGCCAGCAGCGCCCGGGACAGGGGGGACACTGAAGCTTTCTTT

clone size: once
D gene: TRBD1
V gene: TRBV7-9
J gene: TRBJ1-2
CDR3 protein: CASSFRQGYGYTF
CDR3 DNA: TGTGCCAGCAGCTTCAGACAGGGCTATGGCTACACCTTC

clone size: NA
D gene: TRBD2
V gene: TRBV19
J gene: TRBJ2-3
CDR3 protein: CASSEASGSVTDTQYF
CDR3 DNA: TGTGCCAGTAGTGAGGCTAGCGGGAGCGTTACAGATACGCAGTATTTT

clone size: NA
D gene: TRBD2
V gene: TRBV7-3
J gene: TRBJ2-7
CDR3 protein: CASSLQAGPSYEQYF
CDR3 DNA: TGTGCCAGCAGCTTACAAGCGGGGCCTTCCTACGAGCAGTACTTC

clone size: NA
D gene: NA
V gene: TRBV11-3
J gene: TRBJ2-1
CDR3 protein: CASSFLLGGRLFF
CDR3 DNA: TGTGCCAGCAGCTTTTTACTAGGAGGGAGGCTGTTCTTC

clone size: few
D gene: TRBD1
V gene: TRBV5-1
J gene: TRBJ1-2
CDR3 protein: CASRLGGSGYTF
CDR3 DNA: TGCGCCAGCAGGTTAGGGGGCTCTGGCTACACCTTC

clone size: few
D gene: TRBD1
V gene: TRBV10-3
J gene: TRBJ1-2
CDR3 protein: CAIRVQGGYGYTF
CDR3 DNA: TGTGCCATCAGAGTTCAGGGGGGCTATGGCTACACCTTC

clone size: NA
D gene: TRBD2
V gene: TRBV24-1
J gene: TRBJ2-5
CDR3 protein: CATELAGAETQYF
CDR3 DNA: TGTGCCACCGAACTAGCGGGTGCAGAGACCCAGTACTTC

clone size: few
D gene: TRBD2
V gene: TRBV2
J gene: TRBJ2-1
CDR3 protein: CASRVTSGAYNEQFF
CDR3 DNA: TGTGCCAGCAGAGTGACTAGCGGAGCTTACAATGAGCAGTTCTTC

clone size: NA
D gene: NA
V gene: TRBV10-3
J gene: TRBJ1-3
CDR3 protein: CAISDGGNTIYF
CDR3 DNA: TGTGCCATCAGTGACGGTGGAAACACCATATATTTT

clone size: NA
D gene: NA
V gene: TRBV10-3
J gene: TRBJ1-2
CDR3 protein: CAISEGGRGYGYTF
CDR3 DNA: TGTGCCATCAGTGAGGGAGGCAGAGGCTATGGCTACACCTTC